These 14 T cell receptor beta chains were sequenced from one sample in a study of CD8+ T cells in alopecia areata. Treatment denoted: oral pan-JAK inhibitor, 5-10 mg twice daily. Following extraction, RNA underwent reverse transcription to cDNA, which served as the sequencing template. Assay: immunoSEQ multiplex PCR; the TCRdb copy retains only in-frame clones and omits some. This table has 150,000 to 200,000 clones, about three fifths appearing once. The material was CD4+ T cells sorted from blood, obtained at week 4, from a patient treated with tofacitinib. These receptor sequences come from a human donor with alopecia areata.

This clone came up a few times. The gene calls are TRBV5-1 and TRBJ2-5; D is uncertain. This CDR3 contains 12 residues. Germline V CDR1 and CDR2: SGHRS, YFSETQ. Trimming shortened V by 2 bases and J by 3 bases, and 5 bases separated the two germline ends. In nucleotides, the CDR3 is TGCGCCAGCAGCTTCGAGGAAGAGACCCAGTACTTC. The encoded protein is CASSFEEETQYF.

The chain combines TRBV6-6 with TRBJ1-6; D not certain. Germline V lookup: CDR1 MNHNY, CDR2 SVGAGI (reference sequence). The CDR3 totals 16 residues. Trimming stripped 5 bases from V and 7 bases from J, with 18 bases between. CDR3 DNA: TGTGCCAGCAGTCTCCTGGCCCCTCCCACCAATTCACCCCTCCACTTT. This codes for CASSLLAPPTNSPLHF.

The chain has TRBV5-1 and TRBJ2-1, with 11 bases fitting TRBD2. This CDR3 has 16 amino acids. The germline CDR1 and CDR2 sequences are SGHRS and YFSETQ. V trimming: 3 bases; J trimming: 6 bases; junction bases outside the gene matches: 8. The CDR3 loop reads CASSSVTSGVSNEQFF. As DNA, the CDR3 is TGCGCCAGCAGCTCAGTGACTAGCGGGGTAAGCAATGAGCAGTTCTTC. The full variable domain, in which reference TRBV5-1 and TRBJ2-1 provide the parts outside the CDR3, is KAGVTQTPRYLIKTRGQQVTLSCSPISGHRSVSWYQQTPGQGLQFLFEYFSETQRNKGNFPGRFSGRQFSNSRSEMNVSTLELGDSALYLCASSSVTSGVSNEQFFGPGTRLTVL.

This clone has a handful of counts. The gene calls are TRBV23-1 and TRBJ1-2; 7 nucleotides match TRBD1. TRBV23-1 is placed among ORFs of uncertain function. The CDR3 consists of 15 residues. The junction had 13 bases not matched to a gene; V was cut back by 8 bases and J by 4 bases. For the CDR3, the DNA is TGCGCCAGCCCGGGACAGCCCCTTGTTATCTATGGCTACACCTTC. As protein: CASPGQPLVIYGYTF.

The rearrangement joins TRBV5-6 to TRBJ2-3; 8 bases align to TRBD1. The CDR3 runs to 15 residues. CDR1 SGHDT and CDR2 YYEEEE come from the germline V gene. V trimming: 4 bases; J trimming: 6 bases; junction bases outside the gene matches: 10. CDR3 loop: CASSLMAGGSDTQYF. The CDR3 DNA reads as TGTGCCAGCAGCCTGATGGCAGGGGGCTCCGATACGCAGTATTTT.

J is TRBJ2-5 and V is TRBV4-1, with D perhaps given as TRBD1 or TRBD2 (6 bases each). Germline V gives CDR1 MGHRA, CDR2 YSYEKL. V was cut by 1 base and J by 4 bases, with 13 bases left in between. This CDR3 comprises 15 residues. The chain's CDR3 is CASSQGRGRIETQYF. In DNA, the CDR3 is TGCGCCAGCAGCCAAGGCCGGGGGCGCATAGAGACCCAGTACTTC.

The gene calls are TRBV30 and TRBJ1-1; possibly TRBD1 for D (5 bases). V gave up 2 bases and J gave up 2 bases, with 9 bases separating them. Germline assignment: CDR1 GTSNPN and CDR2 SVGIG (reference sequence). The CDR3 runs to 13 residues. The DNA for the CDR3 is TGTGCCTGGAGTTCACAGGAAAACACTGAAGCTTTCTTT. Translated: CAWSSQENTEAFF.

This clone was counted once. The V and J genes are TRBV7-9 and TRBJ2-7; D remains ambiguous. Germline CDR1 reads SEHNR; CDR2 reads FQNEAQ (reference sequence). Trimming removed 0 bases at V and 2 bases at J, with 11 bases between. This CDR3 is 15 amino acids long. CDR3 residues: CASSLAGRSPYEQYF. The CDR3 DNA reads TGTGCCAGCAGCTTAGCGGGAAGGAGCCCCTACGAGCAGTACTTC.

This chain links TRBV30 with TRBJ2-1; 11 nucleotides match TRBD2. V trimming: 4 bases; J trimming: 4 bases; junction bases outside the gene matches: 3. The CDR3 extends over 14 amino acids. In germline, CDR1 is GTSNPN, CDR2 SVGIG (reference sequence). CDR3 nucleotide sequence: TGTGCCTGGACCCCTAGCGGGGGGTACAATGAGCAGTTCTTC. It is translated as CAWTPSGGYNEQFF.

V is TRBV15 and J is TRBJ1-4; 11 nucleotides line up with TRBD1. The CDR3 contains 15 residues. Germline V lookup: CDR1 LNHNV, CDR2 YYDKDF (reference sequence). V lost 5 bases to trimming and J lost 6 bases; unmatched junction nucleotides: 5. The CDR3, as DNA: TGTGCCACCAGCCTGTGGACAGGGGGCTATGAAAAACTGTTTTTT. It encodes CATSLWTGGYEKLFF.

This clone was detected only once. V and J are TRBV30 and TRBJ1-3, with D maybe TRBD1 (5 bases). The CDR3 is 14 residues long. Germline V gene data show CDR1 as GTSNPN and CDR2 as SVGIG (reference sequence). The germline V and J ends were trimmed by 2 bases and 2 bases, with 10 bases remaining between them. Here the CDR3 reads CAWSNQGTGNTIYF. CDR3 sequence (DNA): TGTGCCTGGAGTAACCAGGGCACTGGAAACACCATATATTTT.

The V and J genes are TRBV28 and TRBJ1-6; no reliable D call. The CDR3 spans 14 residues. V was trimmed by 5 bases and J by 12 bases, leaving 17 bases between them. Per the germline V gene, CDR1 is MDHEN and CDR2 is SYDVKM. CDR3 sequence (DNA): TGTGCCAGCAGTGATCCGGGTCCCCGGGGACCCCTCCACTTT. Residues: CASSDPGPRGPLHF.

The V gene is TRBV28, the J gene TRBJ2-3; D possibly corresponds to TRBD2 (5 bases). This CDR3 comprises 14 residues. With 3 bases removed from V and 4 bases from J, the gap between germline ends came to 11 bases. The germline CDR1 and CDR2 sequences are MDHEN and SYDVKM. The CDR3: CASSFEGGSDTQYF. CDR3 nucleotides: TGTGCCAGCAGTTTTGAGGGTGGCTCAGATACGCAGTATTTT.

For the CDR3, the DNA is TGCAGCGTTGAAGATAGCGGGGGGAAAGATGGTACGCAGTATTTT. Encoded protein: CSVEDSGGKDGTQYF. The chain joins TRBV29-1 to TRBJ2-3; 10 nucleotides line up with TRBD2. This CDR3 region has 15 residues. J lost 8 bases, V lost 0 bases, and 8 bases had no gene match. Germline V gives CDR1 SQVTM, CDR2 ANQGSEA.